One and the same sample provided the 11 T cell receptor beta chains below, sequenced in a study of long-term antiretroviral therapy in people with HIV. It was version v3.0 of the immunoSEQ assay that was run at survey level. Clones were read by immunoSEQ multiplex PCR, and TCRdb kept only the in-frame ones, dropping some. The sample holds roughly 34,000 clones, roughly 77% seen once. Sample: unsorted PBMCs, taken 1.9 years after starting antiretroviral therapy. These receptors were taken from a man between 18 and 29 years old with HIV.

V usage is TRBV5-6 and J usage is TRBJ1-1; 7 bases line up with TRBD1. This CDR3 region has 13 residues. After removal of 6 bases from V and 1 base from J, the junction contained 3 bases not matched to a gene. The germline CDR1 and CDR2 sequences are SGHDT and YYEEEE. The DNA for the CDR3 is TGTGCCAGCACTCAGGGGGGGAACACTGAAGCTTTCTTT. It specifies CASTQGGNTEAFF.

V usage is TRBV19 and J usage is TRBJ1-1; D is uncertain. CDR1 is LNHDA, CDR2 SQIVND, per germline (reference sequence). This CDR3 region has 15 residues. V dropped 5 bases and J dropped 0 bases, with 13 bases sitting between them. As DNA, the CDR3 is TGTGCCAGTAGTCTCGGACGGACCATGAACACTGAAGCTTTCTTT. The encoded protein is CASSLGRTMNTEAFF. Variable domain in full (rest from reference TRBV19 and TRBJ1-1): DGGITQSPKYLFRKEGQNVTLSCEQNLNHDAMYWYRQDPGQGLRLIYYSQIVNDFQKGDIAEGYSVSREKKESFPLTVTSAQKNPTAFYLCASSLGRTMNTEAFFGQGTRLTVV.

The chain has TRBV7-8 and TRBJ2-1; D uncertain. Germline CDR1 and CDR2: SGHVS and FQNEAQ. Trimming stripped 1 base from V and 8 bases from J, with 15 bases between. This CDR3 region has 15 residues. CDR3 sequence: CASSLEVDPLDEQFF. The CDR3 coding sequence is TGTGCCAGCAGCTTAGAAGTAGATCCCTTGGATGAGCAGTTCTTC.

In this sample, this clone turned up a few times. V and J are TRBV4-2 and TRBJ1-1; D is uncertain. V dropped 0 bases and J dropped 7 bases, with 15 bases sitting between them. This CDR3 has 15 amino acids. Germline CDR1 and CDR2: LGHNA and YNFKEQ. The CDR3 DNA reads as TGTGCCAGCAGCCAAGATTCACAGATTCCCTTTGAAGCTTTCTTT. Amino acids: CASSQDSQIPFEAFF.

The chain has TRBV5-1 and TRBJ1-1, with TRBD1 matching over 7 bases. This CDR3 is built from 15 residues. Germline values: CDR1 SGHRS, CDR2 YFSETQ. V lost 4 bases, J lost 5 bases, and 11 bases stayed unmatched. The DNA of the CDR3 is TGCGCCAGCAGCGCGGTCAGGGGGGGGAAGACTGAAGCTTTCTTT. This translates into CASSAVRGGKTEAFF.

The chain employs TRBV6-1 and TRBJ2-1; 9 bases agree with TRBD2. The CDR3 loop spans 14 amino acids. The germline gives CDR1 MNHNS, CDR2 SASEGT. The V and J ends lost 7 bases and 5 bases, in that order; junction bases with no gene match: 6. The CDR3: CASKSAGGDNEQFF. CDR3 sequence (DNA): TGTGCCAGCAAGTCGGCGGGGGGGGACAATGAGCAGTTCTTC.

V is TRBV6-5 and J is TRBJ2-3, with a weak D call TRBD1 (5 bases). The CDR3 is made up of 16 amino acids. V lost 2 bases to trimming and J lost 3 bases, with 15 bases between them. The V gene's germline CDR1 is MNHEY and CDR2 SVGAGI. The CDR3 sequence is CASSYGAGFITDTQYF. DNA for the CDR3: TGTGCCAGCAGTTACGGGGCAGGGTTCATTACAGATACGCAGTATTTT.

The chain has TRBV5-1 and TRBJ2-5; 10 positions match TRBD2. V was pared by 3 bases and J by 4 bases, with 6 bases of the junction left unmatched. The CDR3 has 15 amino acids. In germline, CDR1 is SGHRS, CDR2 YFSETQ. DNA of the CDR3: TGCGCCAGCAGCTCGTTAGCGGGGGGATCAGAGACCCAGTACTTC. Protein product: CASSSLAGGSETQYF.

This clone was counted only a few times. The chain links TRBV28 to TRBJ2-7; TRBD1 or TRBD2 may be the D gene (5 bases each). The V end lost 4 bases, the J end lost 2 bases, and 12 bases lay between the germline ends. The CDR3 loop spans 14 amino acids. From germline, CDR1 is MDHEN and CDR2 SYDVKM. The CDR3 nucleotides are TGTGCCAGCAGTTCTACCGGGACGACCTACGAGCAGTACGTC. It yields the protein CASSSTGTTYEQYV.

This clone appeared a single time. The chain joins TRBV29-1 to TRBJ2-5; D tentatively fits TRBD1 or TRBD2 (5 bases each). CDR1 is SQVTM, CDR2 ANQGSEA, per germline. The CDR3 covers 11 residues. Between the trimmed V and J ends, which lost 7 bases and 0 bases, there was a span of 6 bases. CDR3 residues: CSGGDQETQYF. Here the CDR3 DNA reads TGCAGCGGAGGGGACCAAGAGACCCAGTACTTC.

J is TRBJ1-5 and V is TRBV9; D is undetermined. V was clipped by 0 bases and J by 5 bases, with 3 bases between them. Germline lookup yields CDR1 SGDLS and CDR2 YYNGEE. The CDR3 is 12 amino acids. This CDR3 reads CASSVGDQPQHF. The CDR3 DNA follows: TGTGCCAGCAGCGTAGGAGATCAGCCCCAGCATTTT. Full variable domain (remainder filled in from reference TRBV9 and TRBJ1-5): DSGVTQTPKHLITATGQRVTLRCSPRSGDLSVYWYQQSLDQGLQFLIQYYNGEERAKGNILERFSAQQFPDLHSELNLSSLELGDSALYFCASSVGDQPQHFGDGTRLSIL.